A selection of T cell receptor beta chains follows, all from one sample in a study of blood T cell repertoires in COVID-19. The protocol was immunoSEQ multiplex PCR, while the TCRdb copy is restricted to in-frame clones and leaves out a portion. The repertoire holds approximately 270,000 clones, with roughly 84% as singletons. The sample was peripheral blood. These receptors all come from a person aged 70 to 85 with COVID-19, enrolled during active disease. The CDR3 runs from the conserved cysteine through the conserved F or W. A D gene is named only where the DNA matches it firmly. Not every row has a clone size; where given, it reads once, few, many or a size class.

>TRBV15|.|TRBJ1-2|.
CATSVGGGIHGYTF
TGTGCCACCTCCGTAGGGGGGGGGATTCATGGCTACACCTTC
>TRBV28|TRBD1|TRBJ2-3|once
CASTLQGQGARDTQYF
TGTGCCAGCACTTTGCAGGGACAGGGGGCAAGAGATACGCAGTATTTT
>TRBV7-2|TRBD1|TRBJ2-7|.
CASSLTGASYEQYF
TGTGCCAGCAGCCTGACAGGGGCCAGCTACGAGCAGTACTTC
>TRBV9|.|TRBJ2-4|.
CASSVAWGDTIQYF
TGTGCCAGCAGCGTAGCTTGGGGGGATACCATTCAGTACTTC
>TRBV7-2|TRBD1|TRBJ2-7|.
CASSLGTGGTYEQYF
TGTGCCAGCAGCCTCGGGACAGGGGGAACCTACGAGCAGTACTTC
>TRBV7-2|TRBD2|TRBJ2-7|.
CASGAVGSGSEQYF
TGTGCCAGCGGAGCCGTCGGTAGCGGGAGCGAGCAGTACTTC
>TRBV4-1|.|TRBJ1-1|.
CASSQDQGLDTEAFF
TGCGCCAGCAGCCAAGATCAGGGGTTGGACACTGAAGCTTTCTTT
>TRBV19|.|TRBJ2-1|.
CASSIARANEQFF
TGTGCCAGTAGTATAGCGCGGGCCAATGAGCAGTTCTTC
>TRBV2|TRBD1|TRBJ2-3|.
CASGQGITDTQYF
TGTGCCAGCGGACAGGGGATTACAGATACGCAGTATTTT
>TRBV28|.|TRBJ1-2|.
CATDARTVNYGYTF
TGTGCCACCGACGCCCGGACAGTTAACTATGGCTACACCTTC
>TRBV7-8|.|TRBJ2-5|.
CASSPNSGYQETQYF
TGTGCCAGCAGCCCAAACAGCGGGTACCAAGAGACCCAGTACTTC
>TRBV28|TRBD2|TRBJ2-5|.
CASKGRGYQETQYF
TGTGCCAGCAAAGGGAGGGGCTATCAAGAGACCCAGTACTTC
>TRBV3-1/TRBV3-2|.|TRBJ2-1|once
CASSPTGVLGLKVRVDEQFF
TGTGCCAGCAGCCCGACGGGAGTGCTAGGGCTCAAGGTTCGGGTGGATGAGCAGTTCTTC
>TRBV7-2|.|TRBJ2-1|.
CASSLRPTGLGSYNEQFF
TGTGCCAGCAGCTTGAGACCGACAGGCCTCGGTTCCTACAATGAGCAGTTCTTC
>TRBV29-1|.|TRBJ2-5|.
CSTGSIETQYF
TGCAGTACAGGTAGCATAGAGACCCAGTACTTC
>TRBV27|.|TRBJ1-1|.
CASGSRNRAHEAFF
TGTGCCAGCGGGTCCAGAAACAGGGCCCATGAAGCTTTCTTT
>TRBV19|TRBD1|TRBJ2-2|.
CATSGPRQGTGELFF
TGTGCCACCTCGGGACCGAGACAGGGTACCGGGGAGCTGTTTTTT
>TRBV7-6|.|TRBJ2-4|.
CASSPGSKNIQYF
TGTGCCAGCAGCCCGGGTTCCAAAAACATTCAGTACTTC
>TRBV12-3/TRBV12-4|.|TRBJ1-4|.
CASSFQEKLFF
TGTGCCAGCAGTTTCCAAGAAAAACTGTTTTTT
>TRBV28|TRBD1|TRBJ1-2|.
CASRRQGLSGYTF
TGTGCCAGCAGGAGACAGGGTTTAAGTGGCTACACCTTC
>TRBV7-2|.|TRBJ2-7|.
CASSLGQSSYEQYF
TGTGCCAGCAGCTTAGGGCAGTCTTCCTACGAGCAGTACTTC
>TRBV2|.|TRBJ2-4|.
CASSEISSHGLSGNIQYF
TGTGCCAGCAGTGAAATTTCTAGTCACGGTTTGTCGGGGAACATTCAGTACTTC
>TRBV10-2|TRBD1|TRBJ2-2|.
CASSEVGGSNTGELFF
TGCGCCAGCAGTGAAGTAGGGGGCAGTAACACCGGGGAGCTGTTTTTT
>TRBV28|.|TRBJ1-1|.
CASSPEAGTLNTEAFF
TGTGCCAGCAGCCCAGAGGCCGGGACATTGAACACTGAAGCTTTCTTT
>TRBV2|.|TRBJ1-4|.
CASSEAPRGGGEKLFF
TGTGCCAGCAGTGAAGCGCCTCGGGGGGGAGGCGAAAAACTGTTTTTT
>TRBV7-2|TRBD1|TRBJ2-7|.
CASSLVTGGQYEQYF
TGTGCCAGCAGCTTAGTGACAGGGGGCCAGTACGAGCAGTACTTC